These 30 T cell receptor beta chains were all obtained from the same sample, sequenced in a study of shared clonotypes between healthy human individuals. Here immunoSEQ multiplex PCR was the method, and the copy in TCRdb shows in-frame clones only, minus some. This sample has 2 million to 2.5 million clones, with approximately 95% found just once. The sequenced sample was naive CD4+ T cells from PBMCs. The subset here: CD45RA+ positively selected. Every receptor here comes from a man younger than 30 in good health. Some clones in this sample may be carry-over from other donors' samples.

V gene TRBV2 combines with J gene TRBJ1-5; unclear D gene. Per germline, CDR1 SNHLY and CDR2 FYNNEI. CDR3 length equals 14 residues. With 7 bases removed from V and 7 bases from J, the gap between germline ends came to 17 bases. CDR3 residues: CASTQAWADQPQHF. The CDR3 DNA sequence: TGTGCCAGCACTCAAGCGTGGGCCGACCAGCCCCAGCATTTT.

The chain employs TRBV28 and TRBJ1-5; no clear D. This CDR3 region has 13 residues. Germline V gene sequence: CDR1 MDHEN, CDR2 SYDVKM. Trimming took off 8 bases at V and 2 bases at J, with 10 bases between the two ends. The chain's CDR3 is CASSPAGNQPQHF. For the CDR3, the DNA is TGTGCCAGCTCTCCGGCGGGCAATCAGCCCCAGCATTTT. The full variable domain, its missing parts supplied by reference TRBV28 and TRBJ1-5, is DVKVTQSSRYLVKRTGEKVFLECVQDMDHENMFWYRQDPGLGLRLIYFSYDVKMKEKGDIPEGYSVSREKKERFSLILESASTNQTSMYLCASSPAGNQPQHFGDGTRLSIL.

The CDR3 sequence is CASSDHQPQHF. The CDR3, as DNA: TGTGCCAGCAGTGACCATCAGCCCCAGCATTTT. The V call is TRBV28, the J call TRBJ1-5; unclear D gene. Between the trimmed V and J ends, which lost 5 bases and 5 bases, there was a span of 4 bases. This CDR3 is 11 amino acids long. Germline CDR1 and CDR2: MDHEN and SYDVKM. The variable domain in full, completed from reference TRBV28 and TRBJ1-5, reads DVKVTQSSRYLVKRTGEKVFLECVQDMDHENMFWYRQDPGLGLRLIYFSYDVKMKEKGDIPEGYSVSREKKERFSLILESASTNQTSMYLCASSDHQPQHFGDGTRLSIL.

The chain joins TRBV30 to TRBJ2-1, with 8 bases that match TRBD2. The germline CDR1 and CDR2 sequences are GTSNPN and SVGIG (reference sequence). The CDR3 has 13 amino acids. The V gene end was trimmed by 0 bases and the J gene end by 9 bases; junction bases not matched to a gene: 4. CDR3 in amino acids: CAWSVGGGFEQFF. The CDR3 DNA reads TGTGCCTGGAGTGTAGGCGGGGGGTTTGAGCAGTTCTTC. The full variable domain, in which reference TRBV30 and TRBJ2-1 provide the parts outside the CDR3, is SQTIHQWPATLVQPVGSPLSLECTVEGTSNPNLYWYRQAAGRGLQLLFYSVGIGQISSEVPQNLSASRPQDRQFILSSKKLLLSDSGFYLCAWSVGGGFEQFFGPGTRLTVL.

J is TRBJ1-5 and V is TRBV28; TRBD1 might be the D (5 bases). Trimming stripped 2 bases from V and 2 bases from J, with 13 bases between. The CDR3 spans 16 residues. Germline V CDR1 and CDR2: MDHEN, SYDVKM. The CDR3 protein is CASSLISGSGNQPQHF. The CDR3 region has the DNA TGTGCCAGCAGTTTAATTTCAGGGAGTGGCAATCAGCCCCAGCATTTT. The variable domain in full, with the rest retrieved from reference TRBV28 and TRBJ1-5, is DVKVTQSSRYLVKRTGEKVFLECVQDMDHENMFWYRQDPGLGLRLIYFSYDVKMKEKGDIPEGYSVSREKKERFSLILESASTNQTSMYLCASSLISGSGNQPQHFGDGTRLSIL.

The V and J genes are TRBV5-6 and TRBJ2-1, with D tentatively TRBD1 (5 bases). V dropped 2 bases and J dropped 4 bases, with 7 bases sitting between them. The CDR3 loop spans 13 amino acids. The germline CDR1 and CDR2 sequences are SGHDT and YYEEEE. As DNA, the CDR3 is TGTGCCAGCAGCTTAGGGGTATACAATGAGCAGTTCTTC. This codes for CASSLGVYNEQFF.

The chain carries TRBV5-4 and TRBJ2-7; 11 bases map to TRBD1. V lost 4 bases, J lost 3 bases, and 6 bases stayed unmatched. CDR1 is SGHNT, CDR2 YYREEE, per germline (reference sequence). The CDR3 sequence is 15 residues long. The CDR3 DNA reads TGTGCCAGCAGCCACCGAGGGACAGGGGGCTACGAGCAGTACTTC. This translates into CASSHRGTGGYEQYF. Full variable domain (remainder filled in from reference TRBV5-4 and TRBJ2-7): ETGVTQSPTHLIKTRGQQVTLRCSSQSGHNTVSWYQQALGQGPQFIFQYYREEENGRGNFPPRFSGLQFPNYSSELNVNALELDDSALYLCASSHRGTGGYEQYFGPGTRLTVT.

V usage is TRBV6-6 and J usage is TRBJ1-4; tentatively, D is TRBD1 (5 bases). The CDR3 is made up of 15 amino acids. Trimming stripped 2 bases from V and 3 bases from J, with 10 bases between. The germline gives CDR1 MNHNY, CDR2 SVGAGI (reference sequence). CDR3 nucleotides: TGTGCCAGCAGTTACCGGGGGTCGGCTAATGAAAAACTGTTTTTT. Protein: CASSYRGSANEKLFF.

This clone was seen once. V gene TRBV27 combines with J gene TRBJ2-2; 8 positions match TRBD1. This CDR3 comprises 15 residues. The V gene's germline CDR1 is MNHEY and CDR2 SMNVEV (reference sequence). V was clipped by 9 bases and J by 3 bases; unmatched bases: 9. CDR3 sequence reads: CARGDRDRYTGELFF. DNA of the CDR3: TGTGCCAGGGGAGACAGGGACAGGTACACCGGGGAGCTGTTTTTT.

V is TRBV10-3 and J is TRBJ2-7; 7 positions match TRBD2. The CDR3 sequence is 14 residues long. Trimming took 6 bases from V and 0 from J; bases not matched to a gene: 5. Germline V gives CDR1 ENHRY, CDR2 SYGVKD. In DNA form, the CDR3 reads TGTGCCATCAGGTCTAGCGGACCCTCCTACGAGCAGTACTTC. As protein: CAIRSSGPSYEQYF.

The chain couples TRBV18 to TRBJ1-3, with D perhaps TRBD1 (6 bases). V lost 4 bases and J 0 bases, leaving 13 bases between the germline ends. The CDR3 spans 16 residues. Germline values: CDR1 KGHSH, CDR2 LQKENI. The CDR3 region is CASSRQTGPSGNTIYF. Written as DNA, the CDR3 is TGTGCCAGCTCACGGCAGACAGGACCCTCTGGAAACACCATATATTTT.

This clone was recorded once. The CDR3 DNA reads as TGCGCCAGCAGCTTGGCAGTAGCGGGAGTGTACGAGCAGTACTTC. Residues: CASSLAVAGVYEQYF. The chain joins TRBV5-1 to TRBJ2-7, with 9 bases identical to TRBD2. Germline CDR1 and CDR2: SGHRS and YFSETQ. V was clipped by 0 bases and J by 4 bases; unmatched bases: 5. The CDR3 spans 15 residues.

The gene calls are TRBV5-4 and TRBJ2-4, with D possibly being TRBD2 (7 bases). V was shortened by 2 bases and J by 1 base, with 10 bases between the two germline ends. CDR1 and CDR2 from the germline V gene are SGHNT and YYREEE (reference sequence). The CDR3 length is 15 residues. CDR3 DNA sequence: TGTGCCAGCAGCTTTGGGGGGGCGGCCAAAAACATTCAGTACTTC. This gives the protein CASSFGGAAKNIQYF.

The rearrangement joins TRBV18 to TRBJ2-1, with 8 bases fitting TRBD1. CDR1 KGHSH and CDR2 LQKENI come from the germline V gene. CDR3 size: 17 residues. V lost 3 bases, J lost 6 bases, and 13 bases stayed unmatched. CDR3 sequence: CASSPPGQGRTTNEQFF. CDR3 coding DNA: TGTGCCAGCTCACCCCCCGGACAGGGACGTACCACCAATGAGCAGTTCTTC.

This rearrangement joins TRBV28 to TRBJ2-7; D possibly matches TRBD1 or TRBD2 (6 bases each). Germline V CDR1 and CDR2: MDHEN, SYDVKM. V was clipped by 3 bases and J by 4 bases, with 16 bases between them. This CDR3 is 15 amino acids long. CDR3 residues: CASSFMGQGRYEQYF. DNA of the CDR3: TGTGCCAGCAGTTTTATGGGTCAGGGGAGGTACGAGCAGTACTTC.

This clone has just one count. This sample also contains other DNA sequences that code for the same CDR3. The rearrangement uses TRBV5-1 and TRBJ1-4; 9 bases match TRBD1. The CDR3 is 14 residues long. Looked up from germline, CDR1 is SGHRS and CDR2 is YFSETQ. Trimming cost V 5 bases and J 5 bases; bases outside gene matches: 4. The CDR3 nucleotides read TGCGCCAGCAGGTCCGGGACAGGGAATGAAAAACTGTTTTTT. Translation: CASRSGTGNEKLFF.

This rearrangement joins TRBV4-1 to TRBJ2-7; D possibly corresponds to TRBD1 (5 bases). The V end lost 4 bases, the J end lost 7 bases, and 17 bases lay between the germline ends. Germline values: CDR1 MGHRA, CDR2 YSYEKL. The CDR3 length is 14 residues. CDR3 DNA: TGCGCCAGCAGCCTCAGATCAGGTTCAGGGGAGCAGTACTTC. Translation: CASSLRSGSGEQYF.

The CDR3 reads CASSPVAGGITDTQYF. In nucleotides, the CDR3 is TGTGCCAGCTCACCCGTAGCGGGAGGGATCACAGATACGCAGTATTTT. The chain has TRBV18 and TRBJ2-3; 11 bases are shared with TRBD2. CDR3 length: 16 residues. Germline V CDR1 and CDR2: KGHSH, LQKENI. Germline trimming cut 3 bases from V and 2 bases from J; bases unmatched to any gene: 4.

The CDR3 protein is CASSFPYVDVAKNIQYF. In DNA form, the CDR3 reads TGTGCCAGCAGCTTCCCGTATGTGGACGTGGCCAAAAACATTCAGTACTTC. V gene TRBV7-2 combines with J gene TRBJ2-4, with D uncertain. Germline CDR1 and CDR2: SGHTA and FQGNSA. CDR3 length equals 17 residues. V gave up 3 bases and J gave up 1 base, with 16 bases separating them.

The J gene is TRBJ2-1, the V gene TRBV29-1; 9 bases agree with TRBD1. The CDR3 contains 14 residues. V shed 6 bases and J 2 bases; nucleotides not matched to a gene: 5. Germline loops: CDR1 SQVTM, CDR2 ANQGSEA. In nucleotides, the CDR3 is TGCAGCGTCCACCGGGACAGGGCCTACAATGAGCAGTTCTTC. Protein product: CSVHRDRAYNEQFF.

Only one count was recorded for this clone. This sequence joins TRBV28 and TRBJ2-2; D is ambiguous. V lost 10 bases and J lost 0, with 15 bases in between. The length of the CDR3 is 15 residues. Germline CDR1 reads MDHEN; CDR2 reads SYDVKM. CDR3 residues: CAIPRAETNTGELFF. DNA of the CDR3: TGTGCCATCCCAAGGGCAGAGACGAACACCGGGGAGCTGTTTTTT.

The V call is TRBV4-2, the J call TRBJ2-5; 7 positions match TRBD2. From germline, CDR1 is LGHNA and CDR2 YNFKEQ. V shed 4 bases and J 0 bases; nucleotides not matched to a gene: 2. The CDR3 covers 14 residues. The CDR3 DNA reads as TGTGCCAGCAGCCTCGGGAGGAACCAAGAGACCCAGTACTTC. Its protein is CASSLGRNQETQYF.

This chain uses TRBV7-9 with TRBJ1-1; TRBD1 matches 7 bases. There are 13 residues in the CDR3. The junction had 7 bases not matched to a gene; V was cut back by 5 bases and J by 7 bases. The germline gives CDR1 SEHNR, CDR2 FQNEAQ (reference sequence). The DNA of the CDR3 is TGTGCCAGCAGCAACAAGGGGGCACGTGAAGCTTTCTTT. Its translation: CASSNKGAREAFF.

This rearrangement joins TRBV2 to TRBJ1-3, with TRBD1 as a possible D gene (5 bases). The CDR3 runs 14 residues. Germline CDR1 and CDR2: SNHLY and FYNNEI. Trimming pared 6 bases from V and 2 bases from J, leaving 11 bases between. The chain's CDR3 is CASRRTSPGNTIYF. The CDR3 coding sequence is TGTGCCAGCAGGCGGACATCCCCTGGAAACACCATATATTTT.

The chain couples TRBV5-1 to TRBJ2-1, with 8 bases matching TRBD2. CDR3 length equals 15 residues. Trimming removed 3 bases from V and 2 bases from J; junction bases left unmatched: 4. Germline CDR1 SGHRS, CDR2 YFSETQ. The CDR3 sequence: CASSSPAGAYNEQFF. As DNA, the CDR3 is TGCGCCAGCAGCTCCCCAGCGGGAGCCTACAATGAGCAGTTCTTC.

V gene TRBV4-1 combines with J gene TRBJ2-1, with a weak D call TRBD1 (5 bases). Germline V gives CDR1 MGHRA, CDR2 YSYEKL. The CDR3 contains 13 residues. V was trimmed by 4 bases and J by 4 bases, leaving 8 bases between them. CDR3 in amino acids: CASSRHRYNEQFF. In nucleotides, the CDR3 is TGCGCCAGCAGCCGACACAGGTACAATGAGCAGTTCTTC.

Comment on this clone: This sample also contains other DNA sequences that code for the same CDR3. The chain combines TRBV28 with TRBJ2-7; 9 nucleotides match TRBD2. The CDR3 contains 15 residues. With V trimmed by 4 bases and J by 4 bases, 8 bases remained unmatched. CDR1 and CDR2 (germline): MDHEN, SYDVKM. In nucleotides, the CDR3 is TGTGCCAGCAGTTCGCTTGCGGGAGGGCTGTACGAGCAGTACTTC. Its protein product is CASSSLAGGLYEQYF.

The chain uses TRBV28 and TRBJ2-3; 10 nucleotides agree with TRBD2. Germline trimming cut 10 bases from V and 3 bases from J; bases unmatched to any gene: 7. CDR1 is MDHEN and CDR2 is SYDVKM in the germline V gene. CDR3 length: 14 residues. CDR3 sequence: CATHTTSGTDTQYF. The CDR3 DNA reads as TGTGCCACCCACACGACTAGCGGGACAGATACGCAGTATTTT.

The chain recombines TRBV7-4 with TRBJ2-1, with 11 bases matching TRBD2. The germline V gene has CDR1 SGHVT and CDR2 SQSDAQ. Trimming cost V 5 bases and J 2 bases; bases outside gene matches: 5. The CDR3 runs to 16 residues. The CDR3 sequence is CASSLSTSGTYNEQFF. As DNA, the CDR3 is TGTGCCAGCAGCCTTTCGACTAGCGGGACCTACAATGAGCAGTTCTTC.

J is TRBJ1-3 and V is TRBV28; D not certain. The V gene's germline CDR1 is MDHEN and CDR2 SYDVKM. The CDR3 is 17 amino acids. Trimming took off 6 bases at V and 0 bases at J, with 18 bases between the two ends. The CDR3 DNA sequence: TGTGCCAGCAGCCCATACCCGGGAATCTACTCTGGAAACACCATATATTTT. Translated: CASSPYPGIYSGNTIYF.